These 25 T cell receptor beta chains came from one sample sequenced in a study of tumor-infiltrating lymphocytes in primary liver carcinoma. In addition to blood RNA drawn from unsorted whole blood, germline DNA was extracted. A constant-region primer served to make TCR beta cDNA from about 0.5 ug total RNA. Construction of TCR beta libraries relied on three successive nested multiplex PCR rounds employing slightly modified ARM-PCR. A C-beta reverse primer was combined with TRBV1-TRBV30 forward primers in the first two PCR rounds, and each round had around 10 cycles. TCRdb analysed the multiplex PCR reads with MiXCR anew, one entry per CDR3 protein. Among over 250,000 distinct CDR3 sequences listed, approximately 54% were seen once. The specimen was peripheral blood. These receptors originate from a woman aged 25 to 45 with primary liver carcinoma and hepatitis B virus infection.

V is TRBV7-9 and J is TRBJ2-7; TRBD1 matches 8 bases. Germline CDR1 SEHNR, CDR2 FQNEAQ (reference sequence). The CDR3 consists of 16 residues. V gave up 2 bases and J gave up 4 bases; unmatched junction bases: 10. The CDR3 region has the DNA TGTGCCAGCAGCTTAAGGCAGGGGGCAACGACATACGAGCAGTACTTC. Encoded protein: CASSLRQGATTYEQYF.

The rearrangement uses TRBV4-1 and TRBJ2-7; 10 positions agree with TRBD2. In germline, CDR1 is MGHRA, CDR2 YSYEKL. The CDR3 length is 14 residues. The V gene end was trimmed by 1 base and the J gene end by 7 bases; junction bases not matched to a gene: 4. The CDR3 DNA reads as TGCGCCAGCAGCCAAGCTCAACTAGCGGGGGAGCAGTACTTC. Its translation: CASSQAQLAGEQYF.

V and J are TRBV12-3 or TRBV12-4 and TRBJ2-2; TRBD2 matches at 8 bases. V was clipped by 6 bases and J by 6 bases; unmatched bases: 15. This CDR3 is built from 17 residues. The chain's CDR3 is CASSPGGERENAGELFF. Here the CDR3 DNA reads TGTGCCAGCAGCCCGGGGGGGGAGCGGGAGAATGCCGGGGAGCTGTTTTTT.

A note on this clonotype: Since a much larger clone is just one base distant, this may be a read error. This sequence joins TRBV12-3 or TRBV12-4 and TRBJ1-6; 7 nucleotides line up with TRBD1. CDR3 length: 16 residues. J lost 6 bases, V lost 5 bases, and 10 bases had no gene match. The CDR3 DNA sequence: TGTGCCAGCAGTGCACGAGCCGGGACAGCTAATTCACCCCTCCACTTT. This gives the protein CASSARAGTANSPLHF.

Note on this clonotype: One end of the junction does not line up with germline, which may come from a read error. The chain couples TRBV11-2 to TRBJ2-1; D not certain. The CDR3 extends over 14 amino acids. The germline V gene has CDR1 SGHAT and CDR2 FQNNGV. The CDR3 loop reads CVSSLGGPYNEQFF. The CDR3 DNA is TGTGTCAGCAGCTTAGGCGGCCCCTACAATGAACAGTTCTTC.

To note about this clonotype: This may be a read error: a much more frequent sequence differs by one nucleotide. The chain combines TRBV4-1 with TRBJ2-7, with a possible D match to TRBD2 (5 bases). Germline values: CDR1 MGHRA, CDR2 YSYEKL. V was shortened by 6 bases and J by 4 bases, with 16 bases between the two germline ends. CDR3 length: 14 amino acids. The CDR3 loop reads CASSPEATEYEQYF. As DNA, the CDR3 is TGCGCCAGCAGTCCGGAGGCTACGGAGTACGAGCAGTACTTC.

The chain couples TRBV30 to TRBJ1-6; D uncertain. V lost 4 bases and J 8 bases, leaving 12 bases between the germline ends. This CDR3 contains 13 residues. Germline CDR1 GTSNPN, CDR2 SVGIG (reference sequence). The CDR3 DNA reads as TGTGCCTGGACCGGTCAGGTTGATTCACCCCTCCACTTT. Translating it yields CAWTGQVDSPLHF.

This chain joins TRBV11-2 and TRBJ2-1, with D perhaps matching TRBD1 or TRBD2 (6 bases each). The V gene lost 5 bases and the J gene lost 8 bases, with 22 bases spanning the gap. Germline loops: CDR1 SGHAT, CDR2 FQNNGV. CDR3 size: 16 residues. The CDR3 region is CASSPLGGRDQYEQFF. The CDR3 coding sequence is TGTGCCAGCAGCCCACTCGGGGGCCGAGATCAGTATGAGCAGTTCTTC.

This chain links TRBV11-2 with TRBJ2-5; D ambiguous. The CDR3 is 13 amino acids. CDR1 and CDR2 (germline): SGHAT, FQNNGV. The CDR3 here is CVCSTTDQETQYF. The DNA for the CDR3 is TGTGTCTGCAGCACGACGGACCAAGAGACCCAGTACTTC.

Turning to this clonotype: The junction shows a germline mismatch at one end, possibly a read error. The CDR3 reads CTSSLIGGGMPYNEQFF. The CDR3 nucleotides read TGTACCAGCAGCTTGATTGGTGGGGGTATGCCCTACAATGAGCAGTTCTTC. The rearrangement links TRBV11-2 to TRBJ2-1, with D perhaps matching TRBD1 or TRBD2 (5 bases each). CDR1 and CDR2 (germline): SGHAT, FQNNGV. The CDR3 is 17 amino acids.

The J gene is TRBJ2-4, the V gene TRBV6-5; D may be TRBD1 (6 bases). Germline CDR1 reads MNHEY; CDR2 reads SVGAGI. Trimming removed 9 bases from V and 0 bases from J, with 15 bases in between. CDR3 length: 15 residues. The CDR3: CASSDRTLAKNIQYF. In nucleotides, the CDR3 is TGTGCCAGTAGCGACAGGACCCTAGCCAAAAACATTCAGTACTTC.

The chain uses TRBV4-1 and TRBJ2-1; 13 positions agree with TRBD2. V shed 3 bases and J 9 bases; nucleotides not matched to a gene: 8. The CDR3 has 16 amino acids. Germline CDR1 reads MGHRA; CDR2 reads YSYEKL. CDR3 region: CASSQLGLAGVREQFF. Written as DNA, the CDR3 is TGCGCCAGCAGCCAGCTCGGACTAGCGGGAGTACGTGAGCAGTTCTTC.

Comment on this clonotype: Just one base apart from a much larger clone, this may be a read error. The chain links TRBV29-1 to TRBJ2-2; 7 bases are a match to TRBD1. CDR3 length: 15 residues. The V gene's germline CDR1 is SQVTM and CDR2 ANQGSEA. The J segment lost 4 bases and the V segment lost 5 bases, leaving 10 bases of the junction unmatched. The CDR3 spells CSVLEGAASTGELFF. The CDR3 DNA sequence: TGCAGCGTTTTAGAGGGGGCTGCGAGCACCGGGGAGCTGTTTTTT.

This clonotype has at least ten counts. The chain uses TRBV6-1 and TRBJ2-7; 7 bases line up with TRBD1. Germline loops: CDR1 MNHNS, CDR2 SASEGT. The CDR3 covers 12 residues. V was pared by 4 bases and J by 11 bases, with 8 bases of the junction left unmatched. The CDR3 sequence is CASSVRAGTEYF. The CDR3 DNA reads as TGTGCCAGCAGTGTCCGAGCCGGGACAGAGTACTTC.

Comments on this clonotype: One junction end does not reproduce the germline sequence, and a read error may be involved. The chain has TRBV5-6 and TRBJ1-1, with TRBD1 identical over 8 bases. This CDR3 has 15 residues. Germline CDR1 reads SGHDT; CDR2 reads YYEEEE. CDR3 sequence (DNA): TGTGCCAGCAGCTCCTCCGGACAGGGCAGACCTGAAGCTCTCTTT. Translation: CASSSSGQGRPEALF.

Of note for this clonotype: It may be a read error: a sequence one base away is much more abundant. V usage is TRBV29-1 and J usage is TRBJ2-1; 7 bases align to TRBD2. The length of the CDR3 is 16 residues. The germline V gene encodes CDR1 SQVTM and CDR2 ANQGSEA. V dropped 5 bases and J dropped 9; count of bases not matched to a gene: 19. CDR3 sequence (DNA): TGCAGCGTTATATCCGAAACGTGGGAGGGCCTTGGTGAGCAGTTCTTC. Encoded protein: CSVISETWEGLGEQFF.

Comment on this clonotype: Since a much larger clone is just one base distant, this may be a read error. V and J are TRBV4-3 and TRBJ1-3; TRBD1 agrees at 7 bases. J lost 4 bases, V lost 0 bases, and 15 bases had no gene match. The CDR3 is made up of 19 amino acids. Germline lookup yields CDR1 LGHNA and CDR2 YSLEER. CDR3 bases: TGCGCCAGCAGCCAAGATATCGCACTGGGGGCAGGGGGAGGAAACACCATATATTTT. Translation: CASSQDIALGAGGGNTIYF.

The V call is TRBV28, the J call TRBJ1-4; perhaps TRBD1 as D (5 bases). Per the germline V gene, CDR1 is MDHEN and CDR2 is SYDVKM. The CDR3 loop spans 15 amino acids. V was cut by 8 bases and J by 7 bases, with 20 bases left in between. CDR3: CASAELRRQGEKLFF. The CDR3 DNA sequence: TGTGCCAGCGCGGAGTTGAGGAGGCAGGGTGAAAAACTGTTTTTT. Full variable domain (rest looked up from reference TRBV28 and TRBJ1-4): DVKVTQSSRYLVKRTGEKVFLECVQDMDHENMFWYRQDPGLGLRLIYFSYDVKMKEKGDIPEGYSVSREKKERFSLILESASTNQTSMYLCASAELRRQGEKLFFGSGTQLSVL.

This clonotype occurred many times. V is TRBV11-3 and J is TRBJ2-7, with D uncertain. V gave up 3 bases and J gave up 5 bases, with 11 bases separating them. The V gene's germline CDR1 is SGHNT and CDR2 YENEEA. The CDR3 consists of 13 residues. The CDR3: CASSFQAADEQYF. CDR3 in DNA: TGTGCCAGCAGCTTCCAGGCCGCAGACGAGCAGTACTTC.

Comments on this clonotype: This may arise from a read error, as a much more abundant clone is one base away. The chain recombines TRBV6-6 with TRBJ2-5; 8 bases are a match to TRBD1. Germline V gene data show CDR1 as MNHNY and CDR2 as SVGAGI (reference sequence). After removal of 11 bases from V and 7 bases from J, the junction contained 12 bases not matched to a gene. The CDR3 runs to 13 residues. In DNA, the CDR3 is TGTGCCGGCTCACCGACAGGGGAGGCGACCCAGTACTTC. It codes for CAGSPTGEATQYF.

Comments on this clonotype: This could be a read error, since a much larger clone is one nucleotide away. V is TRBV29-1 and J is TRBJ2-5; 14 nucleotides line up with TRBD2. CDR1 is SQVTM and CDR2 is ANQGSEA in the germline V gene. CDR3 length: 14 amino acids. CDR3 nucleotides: TGCAACGCCACCGGGACTAGCGGGAGCACGCCCCAGTACTTC. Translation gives CNATGTSGSTPQYF.

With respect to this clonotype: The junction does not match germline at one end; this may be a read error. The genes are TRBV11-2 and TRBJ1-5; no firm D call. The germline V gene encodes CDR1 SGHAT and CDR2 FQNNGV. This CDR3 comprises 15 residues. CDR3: CASILGRGGNQPQHF. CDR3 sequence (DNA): TGTGCCAGCATCTTAGGTAGAGGTGGCAATCAGCCCCAGCATTTT. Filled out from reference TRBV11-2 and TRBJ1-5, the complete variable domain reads EAGVAQSPRYKIIEKRQSVAFWCNPISGHATLYWYQQILGQGPKLLIQFQNNGVVDDSQLPKDRFSAERLKGVDSTLKIQPAKLEDSAVYLCASILGRGGNQPQHFGDGTRLSIL.

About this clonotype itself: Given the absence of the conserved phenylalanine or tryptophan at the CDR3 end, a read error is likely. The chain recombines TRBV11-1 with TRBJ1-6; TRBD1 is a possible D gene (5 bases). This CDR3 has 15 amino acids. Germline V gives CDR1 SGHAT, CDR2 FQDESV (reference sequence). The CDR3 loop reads CTSSLQGVLNSPLHY. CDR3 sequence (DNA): TGTACCAGCAGCCTTCAAGGGGTTTTGAATTCACCCCTCCACTAT.

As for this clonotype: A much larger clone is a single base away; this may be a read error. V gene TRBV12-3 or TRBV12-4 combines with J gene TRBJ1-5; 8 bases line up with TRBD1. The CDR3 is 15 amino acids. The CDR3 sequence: CTSSFSDRVDQPQHF. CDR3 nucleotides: TGTACCAGCAGTTTCTCGGACAGGGTAGATCAGCCCCAGCATTTT.

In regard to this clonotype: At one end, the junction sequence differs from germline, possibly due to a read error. The CDR3 here is CASSLDRCNGQFF. The CDR3 DNA reads as TGTGCCAGCAGCTTAGATCGTTGCAATGGGCAGTTCTTC. J is TRBJ2-1 and V is TRBV11-3; D remains ambiguous. The CDR3 runs to 13 residues. The germline CDR1 and CDR2 sequences are SGHNT and YENEEA.